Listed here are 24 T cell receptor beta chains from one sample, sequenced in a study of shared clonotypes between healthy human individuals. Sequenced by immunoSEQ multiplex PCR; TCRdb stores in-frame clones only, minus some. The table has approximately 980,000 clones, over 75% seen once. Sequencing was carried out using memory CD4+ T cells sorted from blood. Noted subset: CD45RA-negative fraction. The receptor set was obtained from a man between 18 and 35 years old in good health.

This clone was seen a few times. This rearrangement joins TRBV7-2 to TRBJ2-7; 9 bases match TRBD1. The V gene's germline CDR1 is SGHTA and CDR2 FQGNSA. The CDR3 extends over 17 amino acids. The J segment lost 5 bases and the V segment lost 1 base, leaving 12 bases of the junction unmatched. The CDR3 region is CASSLEALGTGFHEQYF. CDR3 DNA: TGTGCCAGCAGCTTAGAGGCTCTCGGGACAGGGTTCCACGAGCAGTACTTC.

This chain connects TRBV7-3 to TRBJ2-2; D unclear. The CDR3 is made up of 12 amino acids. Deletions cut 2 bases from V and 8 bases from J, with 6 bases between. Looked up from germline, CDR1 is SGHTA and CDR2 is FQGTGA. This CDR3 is CASSLPLGELFF. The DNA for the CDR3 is TGTGCCAGCAGCTTACCCCTTGGGGAGCTGTTTTTT.

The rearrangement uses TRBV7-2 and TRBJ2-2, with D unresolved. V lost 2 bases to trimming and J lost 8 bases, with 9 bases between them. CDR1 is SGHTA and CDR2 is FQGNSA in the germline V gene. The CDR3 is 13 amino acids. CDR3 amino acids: CASSLSRVGELFF. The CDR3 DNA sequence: TGTGCCAGCAGCTTATCGCGTGTGGGGGAGCTGTTTTTT.

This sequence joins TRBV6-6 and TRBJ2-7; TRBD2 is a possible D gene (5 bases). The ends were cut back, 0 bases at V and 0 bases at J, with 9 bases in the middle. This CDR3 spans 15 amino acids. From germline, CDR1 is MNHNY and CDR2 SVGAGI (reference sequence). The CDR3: CASSYSSGSSYEQYF. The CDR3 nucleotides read TGTGCCAGCAGTTACTCCAGCGGCAGCTCCTACGAGCAGTACTTC.

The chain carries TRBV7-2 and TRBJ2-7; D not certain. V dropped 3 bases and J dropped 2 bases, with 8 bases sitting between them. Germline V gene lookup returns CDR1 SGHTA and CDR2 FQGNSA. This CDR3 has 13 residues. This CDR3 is CASSFTLTYEQYF. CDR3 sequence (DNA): TGTGCCAGCAGCTTCACCCTGACCTACGAGCAGTACTTC.

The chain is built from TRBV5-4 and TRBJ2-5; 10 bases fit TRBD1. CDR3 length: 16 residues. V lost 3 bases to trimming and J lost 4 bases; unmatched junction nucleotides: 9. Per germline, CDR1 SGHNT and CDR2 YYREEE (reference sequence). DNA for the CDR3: TGTGCCAGCAGCTCTGGGACAGGGGAAAAGGCAGAGACCCAGTACTTC. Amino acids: CASSSGTGEKAETQYF.

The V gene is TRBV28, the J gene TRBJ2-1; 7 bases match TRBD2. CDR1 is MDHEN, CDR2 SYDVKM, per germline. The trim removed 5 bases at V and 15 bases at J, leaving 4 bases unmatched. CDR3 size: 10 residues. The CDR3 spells CASSMTSLFF. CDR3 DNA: TGTGCCAGCAGTATGACTAGCTTGTTCTTC.

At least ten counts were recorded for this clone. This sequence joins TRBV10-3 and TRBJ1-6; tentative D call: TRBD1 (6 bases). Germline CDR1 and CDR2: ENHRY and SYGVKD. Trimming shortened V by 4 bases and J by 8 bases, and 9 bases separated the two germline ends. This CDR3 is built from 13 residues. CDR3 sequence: CAISAGGDSPLHF. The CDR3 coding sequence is TGTGCCATCAGTGCCGGGGGCGATTCACCCCTCCACTTT.

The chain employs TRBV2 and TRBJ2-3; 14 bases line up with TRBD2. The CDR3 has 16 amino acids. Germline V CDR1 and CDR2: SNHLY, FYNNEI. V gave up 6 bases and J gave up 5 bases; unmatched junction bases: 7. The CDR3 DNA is TGTGCCAGCAGGGAGACTAGCGGGGGGGCGAGAGATACGCAGTATTTT. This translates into CASRETSGGARDTQYF.

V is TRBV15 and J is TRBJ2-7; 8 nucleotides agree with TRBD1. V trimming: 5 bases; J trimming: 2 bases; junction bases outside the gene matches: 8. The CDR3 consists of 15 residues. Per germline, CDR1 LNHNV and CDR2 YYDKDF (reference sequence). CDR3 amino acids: CATSPDRGLPYEQYF. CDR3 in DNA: TGTGCCACCAGCCCAGACAGGGGTCTTCCCTACGAGCAGTACTTC.

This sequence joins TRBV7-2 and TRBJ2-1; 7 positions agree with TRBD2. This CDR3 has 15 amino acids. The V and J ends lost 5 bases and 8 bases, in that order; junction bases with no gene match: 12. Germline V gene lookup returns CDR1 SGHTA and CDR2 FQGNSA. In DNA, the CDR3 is TGTGCCAGCAGCCTACAGAGCGGGATAGAGGATGAGCAGTTCTTC. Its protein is CASSLQSGIEDEQFF.

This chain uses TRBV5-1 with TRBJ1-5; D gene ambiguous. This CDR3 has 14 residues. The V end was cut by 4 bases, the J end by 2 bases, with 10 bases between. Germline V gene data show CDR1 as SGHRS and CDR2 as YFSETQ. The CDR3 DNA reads TGCGCCAGCAGCGAGGGCGGGGGCAATCAGCCCCAGCATTTT. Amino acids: CASSEGGGNQPQHF.

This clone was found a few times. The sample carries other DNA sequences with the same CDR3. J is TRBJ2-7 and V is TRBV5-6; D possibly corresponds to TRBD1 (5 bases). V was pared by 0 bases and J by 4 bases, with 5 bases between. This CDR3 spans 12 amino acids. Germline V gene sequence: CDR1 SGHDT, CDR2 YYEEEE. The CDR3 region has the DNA TGTGCCAGCAGCTTGGGACAGTACGAGCAGTACTTC. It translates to CASSLGQYEQYF.

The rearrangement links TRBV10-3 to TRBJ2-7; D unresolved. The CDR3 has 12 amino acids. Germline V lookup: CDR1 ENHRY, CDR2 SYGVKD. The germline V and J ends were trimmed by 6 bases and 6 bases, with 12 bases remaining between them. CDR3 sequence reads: CAISGVALEQYF. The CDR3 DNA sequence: TGTGCCATCAGCGGAGTAGCCCTCGAGCAGTACTTC.

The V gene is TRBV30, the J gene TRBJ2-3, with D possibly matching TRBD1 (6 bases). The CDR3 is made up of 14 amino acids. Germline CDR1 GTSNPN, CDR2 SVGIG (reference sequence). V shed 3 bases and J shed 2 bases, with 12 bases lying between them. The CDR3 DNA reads TGTGCCTGGAGAGGAGACAGGTACACAGATACGCAGTATTTT. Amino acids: CAWRGDRYTDTQYF.

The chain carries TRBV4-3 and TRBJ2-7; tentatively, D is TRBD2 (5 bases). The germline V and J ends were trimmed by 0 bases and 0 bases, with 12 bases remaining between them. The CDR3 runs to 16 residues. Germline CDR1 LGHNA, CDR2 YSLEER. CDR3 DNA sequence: TGCGCCAGCAGCCAAGATCTGGCGGGCCGCTCCTACGAGCAGTACTTC. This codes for CASSQDLAGRSYEQYF.

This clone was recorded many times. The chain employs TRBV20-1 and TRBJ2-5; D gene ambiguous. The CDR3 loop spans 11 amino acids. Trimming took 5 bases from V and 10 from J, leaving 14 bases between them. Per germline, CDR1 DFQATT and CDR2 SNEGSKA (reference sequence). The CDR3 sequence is CSADGAFGQYF. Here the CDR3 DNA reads TGCAGTGCTGACGGAGCGTTCGGCCAGTACTTC.

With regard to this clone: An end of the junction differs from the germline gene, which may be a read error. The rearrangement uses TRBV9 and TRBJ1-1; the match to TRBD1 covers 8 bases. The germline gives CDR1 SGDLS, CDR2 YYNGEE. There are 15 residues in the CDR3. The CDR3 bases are TGTGCCAGCAGCGTCCAGGGGGCGATGAATACTGAAGCTTTCTTT. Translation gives CASSVQGAMNTEAFF.

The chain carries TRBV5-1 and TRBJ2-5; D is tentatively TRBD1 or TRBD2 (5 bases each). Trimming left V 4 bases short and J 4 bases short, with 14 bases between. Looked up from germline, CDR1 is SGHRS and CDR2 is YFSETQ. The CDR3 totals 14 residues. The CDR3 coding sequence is TGCGCCAGCAGCCCCACGCCTGGGGGAGAGACCCAGTACTTC. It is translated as CASSPTPGGETQYF.

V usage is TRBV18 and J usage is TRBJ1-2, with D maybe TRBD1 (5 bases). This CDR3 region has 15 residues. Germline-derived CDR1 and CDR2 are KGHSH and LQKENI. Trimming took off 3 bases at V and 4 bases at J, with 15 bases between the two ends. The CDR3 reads CASSPTDGAGYGYTF. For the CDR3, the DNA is TGTGCCAGCTCACCGACAGATGGGGCGGGCTATGGCTACACCTTC.

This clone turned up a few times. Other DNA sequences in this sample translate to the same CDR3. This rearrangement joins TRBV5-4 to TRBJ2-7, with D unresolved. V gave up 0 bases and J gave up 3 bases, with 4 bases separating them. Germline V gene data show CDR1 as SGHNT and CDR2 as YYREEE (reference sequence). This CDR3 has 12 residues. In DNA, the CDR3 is TGTGCCAGCAGCTTGGACCGCTACGAGCAGTACTTC. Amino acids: CASSLDRYEQYF.

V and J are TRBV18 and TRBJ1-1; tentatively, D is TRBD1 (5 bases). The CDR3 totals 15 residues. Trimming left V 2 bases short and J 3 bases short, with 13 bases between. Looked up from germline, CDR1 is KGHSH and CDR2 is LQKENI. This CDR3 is CASSPSWGEHTEAFF. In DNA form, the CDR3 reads TGTGCCAGCTCACCAAGCTGGGGGGAGCACACTGAAGCTTTCTTT.

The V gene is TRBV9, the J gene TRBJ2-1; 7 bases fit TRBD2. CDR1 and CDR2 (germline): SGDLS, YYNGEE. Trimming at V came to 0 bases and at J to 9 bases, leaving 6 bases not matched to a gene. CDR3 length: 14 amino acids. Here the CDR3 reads CASSVAPVAGEQFF. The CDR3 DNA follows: TGTGCCAGCAGCGTAGCCCCGGTAGCGGGTGAGCAGTTCTTC.

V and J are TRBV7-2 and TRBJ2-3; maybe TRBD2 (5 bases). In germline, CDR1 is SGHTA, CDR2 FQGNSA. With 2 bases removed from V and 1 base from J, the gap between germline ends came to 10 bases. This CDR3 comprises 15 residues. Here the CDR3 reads CASSLSGDGTDTQYF. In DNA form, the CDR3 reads TGTGCCAGCAGCTTATCCGGGGATGGCACAGATACGCAGTATTTT.